This passage covers 24 T cell receptor beta chains from one sample sequenced in a study of T cell repertoires in aging, cancer and after chemotherapy (dated by TCRdb to between 2017 and 2020). Sequencing used an Illumina MiSeq. Multiplex touch-down PCR with a mixed TRB-A/B primer pool was used to amplify rearranged TRB sequences covering the V, D and J segments. TCRdb passed the public sequencing reads through fastp at Q25 and MiXCR, retaining productive beta sequences. CDR3 protein sequences are deduplicated, and each keeps its most common genes and DNA. Here the sample has about 930 distinct CDR3 sequences; roughly 25% occur a single time. The ten largest clones represent roughly 15% of the sample. Genomic DNA extracted from peripheral blood, rather than sorted cells or RNA, was used as the source for amplification of TCR beta rearrangements. Source material: blood. All receptors come from a human donor with a solid tumor.

In regard to this clonotype: This may be a read error, as it is one base from a much larger clone. The chain is built from TRBV13 and TRBJ2-5, with 8 bases lining up with TRBD2. The end of the DNA is better explained by TRBJ2-7, so the J call may be wrong. CDR3 length: 14 residues. Germline assignment: CDR1 PRHDT and CDR2 FYEKMQ (reference sequence). CDR3 residues: CASSERTSKYEQYF. CDR3 coding DNA: TGTGCCAGCAGCGAGCGGACTAGCAAATACGAGCAGTACTTC.

The CDR3 spells CASSELAGGPQETQYF. As DNA, the CDR3 is TGTGCCAGCAGTGAACTGGCGGGAGGCCCACAAGAGACCCAGTACTTC. The chain has TRBV6-1 and TRBJ2-5; 8 bases agree with TRBD2. Trimming removed 2 bases from V and 2 bases from J; junction bases left unmatched: 7. The CDR3 sequence is 16 residues long. Germline values: CDR1 MNHNS, CDR2 SASEGT.

This clonotype is labeled large (0.1 to 1%). CDR3 nucleotide sequence: TGTGCCAGCAGCTTGGACTTTACCAATGAGCAGTTCTTC. Translating gives CASSLDFTNEQFF. This sequence joins TRBV5-5 and TRBJ2-1; no clear D gene. Per the germline V gene, CDR1 is SGHKS and CDR2 is YYEKEE (reference sequence). V lost 0 bases to trimming and J lost 6 bases, with 7 bases between them. The CDR3 extends over 13 amino acids. The variable domain in full, completed from reference TRBV5-5 and TRBJ2-1, reads DAGVTQSPTHLIKTRGQQVTLRCSPISGHKSVSWYQQVLGQGPQFIFQYYEKEERGRGNFPDRFSARQFPNYSSELNVNALLLGDSALYLCASSLDFTNEQFFGPGTRLTVL.

A few counts support this clonotype. This chain joins TRBV25-1 and TRBJ2-5; 9 bases align to TRBD1. The CDR3 consists of 17 residues. Germline-derived CDR1 and CDR2 are MGHDK and SYGVNS. V trimming: 4 bases; J trimming: 5 bases; junction bases outside the gene matches: 14. CDR3 protein: CASSGPSRDRVGETQYF. As DNA, the CDR3 is TGTGCCAGCAGTGGGCCGTCCCGGGACAGGGTGGGGGAGACCCAGTACTTC.

This clonotype counts as hyperexpanded. The genes are TRBV29-1 and TRBJ2-1; TRBD1 matches at 12 bases. The CDR3 has 17 residues. V lost 0 bases to trimming and J lost 6 bases; unmatched junction nucleotides: 9. Germline CDR1 SQVTM, CDR2 ANQGSEA. CDR3 loop: CSVEDGTGGLIFNEQFF. In DNA, the CDR3 is TGCAGCGTTGAAGACGGGACAGGGGGCCTAATCTTCAATGAGCAGTTCTTC.

V is TRBV7-9 and J is TRBJ2-3, with 8 positions matching TRBD2. The CDR3 sequence is 16 residues long. V lost 6 bases to trimming and J lost 1 base; unmatched junction nucleotides: 9. Germline loops: CDR1 SEHNR, CDR2 FQNEAQ (reference sequence). Here the CDR3 DNA reads TGTGCCAGCAGTCCGACTAGCGCGATTCGCACAGATACGCAGTATTTT. Its translation is CASSPTSAIRTDTQYF.

In this sample, this clonotype turned up a few times. The gene calls are TRBV5-1 and TRBJ1-5, with TRBD1 matching 9 bases. Germline-derived CDR1 and CDR2 are SGHRS and YFSETQ. V lost 0 bases, J lost 6 bases, and 10 bases stayed unmatched. The CDR3 totals 17 residues. The CDR3 loop is CASSLGVGTGTGQPQHF. For the CDR3, the DNA is TGCGCCAGCAGCTTGGGGGTCGGGACAGGGACAGGTCAGCCCCAGCATTTT.

By proportion, this clonotype is large (0.1 to 1%). The V call is TRBV12-3 or TRBV12-4, the J call TRBJ1-2; D remains ambiguous. The CDR3 extends over 13 amino acids. The V and J ends lost 5 bases and 4 bases respectively, with 11 bases between them. The CDR3 reads CASSVDFTYGYTF. The DNA for the CDR3 is TGTGCCAGCAGTGTGGACTTCACCTATGGCTACACCTTC.

By share, this clonotype ranks as large. The rearrangement links TRBV12-3 or TRBV12-4 to TRBJ2-3, with D possibly TRBD1 on 6 matching bases. The CDR3 consists of 14 residues. V was clipped by 4 bases and J by 0 bases, with 8 bases between them. CDR3: CASSYRASTDTQYF. The CDR3 nucleotides are TGTGCCAGCAGTTACAGGGCTAGCACAGATACGCAGTATTTT.

By frequency in the sample, this clonotype is large (0.1 to 1%). The chain recombines TRBV19 with TRBJ2-5; D ambiguous. The germline gives CDR1 LNHDA, CDR2 SQIVND (reference sequence). Trimming removed 9 bases from V and 3 bases from J, with 11 bases in between. CDR3 length equals 12 residues. CDR3 loop: CARVRLEETQYF. CDR3 in DNA: TGTGCCAGGGTCCGACTGGAAGAGACCCAGTACTTC.

V usage is TRBV21-1 and J usage is TRBJ2-7. TRBV21-1 is a pseudogene. This CDR3 has 16 amino acids. The CDR3 sequence: CASSKERGEETYEQYF. CDR3 in DNA: TGTGCCAGCAGCAAAGAAAGAGGAGAGGAAACCTACGAGCAGTACTTC.

Only a few counts were recorded for this clonotype. The chain links TRBV5-1 to TRBJ2-2; 7 nucleotides agree with TRBD1. In germline, CDR1 is SGHRS, CDR2 YFSETQ. The junction had 4 bases not matched to a gene; V was cut back by 4 bases and J by 1 base. The CDR3 has 15 residues. The CDR3 DNA reads TGCGCCAGCAGCCCGGGACAGCAGAACACCGGGGAGCTGTTTTTT. It encodes CASSPGQQNTGELFF.

This clonotype has a handful of counts. The chain joins TRBV28 to TRBJ2-2, with 8 bases matching TRBD2. Per the germline V gene, CDR1 is MDHEN and CDR2 is SYDVKM. V was clipped by 1 base and J by 2 bases; unmatched bases: 3. The CDR3 length is 16 residues. For the CDR3, the DNA is TGTGCCAGCAGTTTATTGCGGGGGGCAAACACCGGGGAGCTGTTTTTT. Amino acid sequence: CASSLLRGANTGELFF.

This clonotype turned up a few times. This rearrangement joins TRBV10-3 to TRBJ2-3; 8 bases align to TRBD1. Trimming cost V 7 bases and J 1 base; bases outside gene matches: 4. In germline, CDR1 is ENHRY, CDR2 SYGVKD. The CDR3 runs to 14 residues. DNA of the CDR3: TGTGCCATCAACCCGGGACAGGGCACAGATACGCAGTATTTT. Its protein product is CAINPGQGTDTQYF.

V usage is TRBV20-1 and J usage is TRBJ2-5; D is perhaps TRBD2 (7 bases). In germline, CDR1 is DFQATT, CDR2 SNEGSKA (reference sequence). Deletions cut 1 base from V and 5 bases from J, with 14 bases between. The CDR3 extends over 14 amino acids. The CDR3 region has the DNA TGCAGTGCTAGAGGGGGAGGGGGTTGGGAGACCCAGTACTTC. This gives the protein CSARGGGGWETQYF.

The gene calls are TRBV6-2 or TRBV6-3 and TRBJ1-6; 7 bases map to TRBD1. The junction had 0 bases not matched to a gene; V was cut back by 0 bases and J by 7 bases. CDR1 MNHEY and CDR2 SVGEGT come from the germline V gene. The CDR3 contains 14 residues. The CDR3 coding sequence is TGTGCCAGCAGTTACTCGACAGGGAATTCACCCCTCCACTTT. This gives the protein CASSYSTGNSPLHF.

This clonotype occurred a few times. J is TRBJ2-3 and V is TRBV28; maybe TRBD2 (6 bases). The CDR3 has 15 amino acids. The germline CDR1 and CDR2 sequences are MDHEN and SYDVKM. Trimming pared 5 bases from V and 1 base from J, leaving 13 bases between. In DNA form, the CDR3 reads TGTGCCAGCAGTGACCGGGACTCGGGCACAGATACGCAGTATTTT. Its translation: CASSDRDSGTDTQYF.

This clonotype is large in the sample. The rearrangement joins TRBV4-3 to TRBJ2-3, with D possibly TRBD2 on 6 matching bases. The germline V gene encodes CDR1 LGHNA and CDR2 YSLEER. Trimming left V 3 bases short and J 5 bases short, with 18 bases between. This CDR3 is 16 amino acids long. The CDR3 here is CASSHLDRGGLDTQYF. Here the CDR3 DNA reads TGCGCCAGCAGCCACCTCGATCGTGGGGGGTTAGATACGCAGTATTTT.

DNA for the CDR3: TGTGCCAGCAGTGTCGGACTGATGAACACTGAAGCTTTCTTT. It translates to CASSVGLMNTEAFF. The chain has TRBV27 and TRBJ1-1; the D is unclear. CDR1 MNHEY and CDR2 SMNVEV come from the germline V gene (reference sequence). V was trimmed by 5 bases and J by 0 bases, leaving 10 bases between them. This CDR3 is 14 amino acids long.

V gene TRBV7-6 combines with J gene TRBJ2-3; 9 bases fit TRBD1. The CDR3 runs to 16 residues. Trimming took 1 base from V and 4 from J; bases not matched to a gene: 6. CDR1 is SGHVS, CDR2 FNYEAQ, per germline. CDR3 loop: CASSLDGTGLPDTQYF. In nucleotides, the CDR3 is TGTGCCAGCAGCTTAGACGGGACAGGGCTCCCAGATACGCAGTATTTT. The full variable domain, completed using reference TRBV7-6 and TRBJ2-3, is GAGVSQSPRYKVTKRGQDVALRCDPISGHVSLYWYRQALGQGPEFLTYFNYEAQQDKSGLPNDRFSAERPEGSISTLTIQRTEQRDSAMYRCASSLDGTGLPDTQYFGPGTRLTVL.

The chain couples TRBV30 to TRBJ1-5; weak D call: TRBD1 (6 bases). There are 13 residues in the CDR3. Germline CDR1 GTSNPN, CDR2 SVGIG (reference sequence). The germline V and J ends were trimmed by 6 bases and 4 bases, with 13 bases remaining between them. The CDR3 here is CACRGLGNQPQHF. The CDR3 DNA is TGTGCCTGTCGGGGGCTTGGAAATCAGCCCCAGCATTTT.

The chain employs TRBV5-1 and TRBJ2-3; TRBD1 agrees at 8 bases. Germline-derived CDR1 and CDR2 are SGHRS and YFSETQ. The CDR3 length is 22 residues. After removal of 4 bases from V and 2 bases from J, the junction contained 27 bases not matched to a gene. CDR3 DNA sequence: TGCGCCAGCAGCCTGCTCCCCCTTCCGAAGTCCAGACAGGGGACTTTCACAGATACGCAGTATTTT. It yields the protein CASSLLPLPKSRQGTFTDTQYF.

V gene TRBV14 combines with J gene TRBJ2-7, with 7 positions matching TRBD1. Germline-derived CDR1 and CDR2 are SGHDN and FVKESK. CDR3 size: 14 residues. The trim removed 1 base at V and 4 bases at J, leaving 4 bases unmatched. CDR3 region: CASSQAGQLYEQYF. The DNA of the CDR3 is TGTGCCAGCAGCCAAGCGGGACAGCTTTACGAGCAGTACTTC.

This sequence joins TRBV11-2 and TRBJ1-1; TRBD1 is a possible D gene (6 bases). The length of the CDR3 is 16 residues. The V end lost 1 base, the J end lost 4 bases, and 16 bases lay between the germline ends. Germline CDR1 and CDR2: SGHAT and FQNNGV. In nucleotides, the CDR3 is TGTGCCAGCAGCTTAGTGACAGGACGGAGGAGCACTGAAGCTTTCTTT. It encodes CASSLVTGRRSTEAFF.